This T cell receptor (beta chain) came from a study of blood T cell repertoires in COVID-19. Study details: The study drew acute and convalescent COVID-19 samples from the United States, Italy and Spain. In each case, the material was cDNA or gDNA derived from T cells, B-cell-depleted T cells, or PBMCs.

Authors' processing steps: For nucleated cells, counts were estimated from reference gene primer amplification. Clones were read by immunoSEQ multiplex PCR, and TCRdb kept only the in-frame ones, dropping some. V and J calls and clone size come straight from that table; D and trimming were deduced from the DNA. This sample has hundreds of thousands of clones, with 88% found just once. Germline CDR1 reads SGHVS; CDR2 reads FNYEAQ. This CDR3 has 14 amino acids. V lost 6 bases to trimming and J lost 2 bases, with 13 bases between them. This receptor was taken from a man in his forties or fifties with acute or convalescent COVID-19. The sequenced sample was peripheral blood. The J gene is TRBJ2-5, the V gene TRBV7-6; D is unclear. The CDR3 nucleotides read TGTGCCAGCAGTCTTTACAGTTGGCAAGAGACCCAGTACTTC. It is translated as CASSLYSWQETQYF. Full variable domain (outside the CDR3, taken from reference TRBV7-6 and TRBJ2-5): GAGVSQSPRYKVTKRGQDVALRCDPISGHVSLYWYRQALGQGPEFLTYFNYEAQQDKSGLPNDRFSAERPEGSISTLTIQRTEQRDSAMYRCASSLYSWQETQYFGPGTRLLVL.